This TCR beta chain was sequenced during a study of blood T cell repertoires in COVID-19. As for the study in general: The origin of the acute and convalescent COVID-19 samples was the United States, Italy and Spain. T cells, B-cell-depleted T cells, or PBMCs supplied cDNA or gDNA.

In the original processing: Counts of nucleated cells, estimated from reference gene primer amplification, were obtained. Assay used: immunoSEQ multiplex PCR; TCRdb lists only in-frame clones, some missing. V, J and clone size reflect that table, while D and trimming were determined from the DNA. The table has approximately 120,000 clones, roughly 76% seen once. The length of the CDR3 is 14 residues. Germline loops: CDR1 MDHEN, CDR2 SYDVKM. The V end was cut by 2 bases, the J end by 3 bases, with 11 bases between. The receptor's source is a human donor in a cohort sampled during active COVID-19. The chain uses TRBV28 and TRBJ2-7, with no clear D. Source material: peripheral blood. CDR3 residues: CASSLKTFYYEQYF. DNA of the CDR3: TGTGCCAGCAGTTTAAAGACTTTTTACTACGAGCAGTACTTC.